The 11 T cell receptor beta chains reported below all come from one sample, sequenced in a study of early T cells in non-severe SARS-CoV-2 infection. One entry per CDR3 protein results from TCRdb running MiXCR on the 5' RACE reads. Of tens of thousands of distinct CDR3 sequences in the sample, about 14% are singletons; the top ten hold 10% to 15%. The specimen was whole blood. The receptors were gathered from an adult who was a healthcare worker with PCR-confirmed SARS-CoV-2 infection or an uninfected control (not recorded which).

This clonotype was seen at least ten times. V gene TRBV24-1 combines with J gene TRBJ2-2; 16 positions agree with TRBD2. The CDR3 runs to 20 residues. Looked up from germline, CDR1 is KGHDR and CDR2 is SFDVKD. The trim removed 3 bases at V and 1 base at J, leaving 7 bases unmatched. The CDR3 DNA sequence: TGTGCCACCAGTGATCCGGGACTAGCGGGAGGGGGTAAGAACACCGGGGAGCTGTTTTTT. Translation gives CATSDPGLAGGGKNTGELFF.

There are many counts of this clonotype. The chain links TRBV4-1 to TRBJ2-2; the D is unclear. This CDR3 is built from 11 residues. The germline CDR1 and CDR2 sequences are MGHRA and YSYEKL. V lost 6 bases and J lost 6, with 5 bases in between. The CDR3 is CASSRAGELFF. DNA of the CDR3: TGCGCCAGCAGTCGGGCCGGGGAGCTGTTTTTT.

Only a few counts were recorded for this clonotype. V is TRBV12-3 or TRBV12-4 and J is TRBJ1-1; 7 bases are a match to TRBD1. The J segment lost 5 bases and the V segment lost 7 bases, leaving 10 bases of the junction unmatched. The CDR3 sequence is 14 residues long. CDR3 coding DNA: TGTGCCAGCATCCACAGGGTGGGACAGACTGAAGCTTTCTTT. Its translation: CASIHRVGQTEAFF.

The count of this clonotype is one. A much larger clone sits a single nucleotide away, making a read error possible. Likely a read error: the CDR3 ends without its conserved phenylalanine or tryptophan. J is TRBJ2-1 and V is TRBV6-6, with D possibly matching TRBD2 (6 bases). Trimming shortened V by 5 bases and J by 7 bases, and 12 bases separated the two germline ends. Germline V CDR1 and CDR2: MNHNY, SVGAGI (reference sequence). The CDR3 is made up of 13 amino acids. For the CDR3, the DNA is TGTGCCAGCAGTCACCGGGAGTCAAATGAGCAGTTCATC. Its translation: CASSHRESNEQFI.

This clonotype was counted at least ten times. This CDR3 reads CASTTYGGKTDTQYF. CDR3 nucleotide sequence: TGTGCCAGTACTACCTACGGGGGAAAGACAGATACGCAGTATTTT. The chain carries TRBV19 and TRBJ2-3; TRBD2 might be the D (6 bases). Trimming left V 7 bases short and J 3 bases short, with 17 bases between. Germline V gene sequence: CDR1 LNHDA, CDR2 SQIVND (reference sequence). CDR3 length: 15 residues.

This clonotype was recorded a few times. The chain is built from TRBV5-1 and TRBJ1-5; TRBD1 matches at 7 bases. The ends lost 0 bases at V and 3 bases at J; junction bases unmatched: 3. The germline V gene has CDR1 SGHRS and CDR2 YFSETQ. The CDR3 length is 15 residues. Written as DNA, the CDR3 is TGCGCCAGCAGCTTGGGACAGGGTGCCAATCAGCCCCAGCATTTT. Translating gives CASSLGQGANQPQHF.

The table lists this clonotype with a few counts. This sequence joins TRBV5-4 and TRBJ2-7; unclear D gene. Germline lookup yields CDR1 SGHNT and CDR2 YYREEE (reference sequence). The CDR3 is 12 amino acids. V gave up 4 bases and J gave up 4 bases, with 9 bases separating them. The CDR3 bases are TGTGCCAGCAGCGCAGACGGGTACGAGCAGTACTTC. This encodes CASSADGYEQYF.

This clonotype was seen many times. The CDR3 here is CASSERGPYGYTF. CDR3 nucleotides: TGTGCCAGCAGTGAACGAGGACCCTATGGCTACACCTTC. The chain couples TRBV25-1 to TRBJ1-2, with D hard to call. CDR1 is MGHDK and CDR2 is SYGVNS in the germline V gene. Trimming shortened V by 2 bases and J by 4 bases, and 8 bases separated the two germline ends. The length of the CDR3 is 13 residues.

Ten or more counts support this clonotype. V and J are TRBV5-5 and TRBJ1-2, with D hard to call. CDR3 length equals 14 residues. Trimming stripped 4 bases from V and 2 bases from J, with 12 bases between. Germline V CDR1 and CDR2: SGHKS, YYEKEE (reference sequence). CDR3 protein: CASSPDPLNYGYTF. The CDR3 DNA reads TGTGCCAGCAGCCCGGACCCGCTAAACTATGGCTACACCTTC.

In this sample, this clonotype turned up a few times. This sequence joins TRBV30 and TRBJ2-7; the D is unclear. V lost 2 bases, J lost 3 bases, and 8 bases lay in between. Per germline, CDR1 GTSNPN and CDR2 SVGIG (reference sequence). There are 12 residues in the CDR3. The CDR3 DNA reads TGTGCCTGGAGTCGGCGAGGCTACGAGCAGTACTTC. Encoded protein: CAWSRRGYEQYF.

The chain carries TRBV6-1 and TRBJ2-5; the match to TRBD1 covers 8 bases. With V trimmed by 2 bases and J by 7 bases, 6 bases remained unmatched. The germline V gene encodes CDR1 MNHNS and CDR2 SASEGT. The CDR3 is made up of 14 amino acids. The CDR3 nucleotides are TGTGCCAGCAGTGAAAGGGGAACAGGGGGGACCCAGTACTTC. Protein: CASSERGTGGTQYF.